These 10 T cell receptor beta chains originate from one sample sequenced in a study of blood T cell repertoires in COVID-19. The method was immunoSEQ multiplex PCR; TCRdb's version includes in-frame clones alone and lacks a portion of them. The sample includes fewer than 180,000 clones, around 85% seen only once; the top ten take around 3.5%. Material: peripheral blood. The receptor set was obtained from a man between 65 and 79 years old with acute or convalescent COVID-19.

CDR3 nucleotides: TGCGCCAGCAGCTCCGAGCAGGACACTGAAGCTTTCTTT. Protein sequence: CASSSEQDTEAFF. The chain combines TRBV5-1 with TRBJ1-1; D gene ambiguous. V was shortened by 3 bases and J by 3 bases, with 9 bases between the two germline ends. The CDR3 has 13 residues. Germline-derived CDR1 and CDR2 are SGHRS and YFSETQ. The variable domain in full, with the rest retrieved from reference TRBV5-1 and TRBJ1-1, is KAGVTQTPRYLIKTRGQQVTLSCSPISGHRSVSWYQQTPGQGLQFLFEYFSETQRNKGNFPGRFSGRQFSNSRSEMNVSTLELGDSALYLCASSSEQDTEAFFGQGTRLTVV.

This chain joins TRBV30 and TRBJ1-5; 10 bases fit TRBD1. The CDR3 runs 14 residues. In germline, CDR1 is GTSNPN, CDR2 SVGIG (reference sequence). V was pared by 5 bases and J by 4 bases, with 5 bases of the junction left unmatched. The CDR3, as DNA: TGTGCCTGGGGACGGACAGGGGGGAATCAGCCCCAGCATTTT. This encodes CAWGRTGGNQPQHF.

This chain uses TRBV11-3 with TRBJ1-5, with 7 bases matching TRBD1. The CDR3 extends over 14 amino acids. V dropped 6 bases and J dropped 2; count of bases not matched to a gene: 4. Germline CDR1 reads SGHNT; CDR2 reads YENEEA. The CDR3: CASRDGTGNQPQHF. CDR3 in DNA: TGTGCCAGCAGAGACGGGACAGGCAATCAGCCCCAGCATTTT.

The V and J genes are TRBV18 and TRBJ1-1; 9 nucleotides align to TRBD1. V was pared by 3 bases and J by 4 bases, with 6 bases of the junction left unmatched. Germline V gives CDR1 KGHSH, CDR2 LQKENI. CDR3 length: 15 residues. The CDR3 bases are TGTGCCAGCTCACCCGGACAGGGGATAGTCACTGAAGCTTTCTTT. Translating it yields CASSPGQGIVTEAFF.

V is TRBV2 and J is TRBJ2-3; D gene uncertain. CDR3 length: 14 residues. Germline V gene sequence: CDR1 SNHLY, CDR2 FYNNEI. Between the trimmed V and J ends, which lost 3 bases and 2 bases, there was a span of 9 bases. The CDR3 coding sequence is TGTGCCAGCAGTGATAGTAGCCTCACAGATACGCAGTATTTT. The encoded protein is CASSDSSLTDTQYF.

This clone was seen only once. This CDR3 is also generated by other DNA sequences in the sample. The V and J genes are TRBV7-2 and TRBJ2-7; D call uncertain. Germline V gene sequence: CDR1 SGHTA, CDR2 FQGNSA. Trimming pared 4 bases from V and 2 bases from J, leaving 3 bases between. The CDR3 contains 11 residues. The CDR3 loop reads CASSSAYEQYF. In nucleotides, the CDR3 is TGTGCCAGCAGCTCCGCCTACGAGCAGTACTTC.

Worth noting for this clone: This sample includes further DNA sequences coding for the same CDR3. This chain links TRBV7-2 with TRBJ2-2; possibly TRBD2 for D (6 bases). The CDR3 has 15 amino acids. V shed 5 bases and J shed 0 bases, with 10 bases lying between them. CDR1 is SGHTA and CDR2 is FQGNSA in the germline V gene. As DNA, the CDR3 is TGTGCCAGCAGCCCGACTAGTCCGAACACCGGGGAGCTGTTTTTT. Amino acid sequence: CASSPTSPNTGELFF.

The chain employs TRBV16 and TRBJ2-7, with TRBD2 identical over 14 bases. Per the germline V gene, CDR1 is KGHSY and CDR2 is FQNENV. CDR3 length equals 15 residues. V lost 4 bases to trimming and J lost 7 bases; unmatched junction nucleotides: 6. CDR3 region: CASSPGLAGVYEQYF. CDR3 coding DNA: TGTGCCAGCAGCCCGGGACTAGCGGGAGTTTATGAGCAGTACTTC. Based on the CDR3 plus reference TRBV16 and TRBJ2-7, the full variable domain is GEEVAQTPKHLVRGEGQKAKLYCAPIKGHSYVFWYQQVLKNEFKFLISFQNENVFDETGMPKERFSAKCLPNSPCSLEIQATKLEDSAVYFCASSPGLAGVYEQYFGPGTRLTVT.

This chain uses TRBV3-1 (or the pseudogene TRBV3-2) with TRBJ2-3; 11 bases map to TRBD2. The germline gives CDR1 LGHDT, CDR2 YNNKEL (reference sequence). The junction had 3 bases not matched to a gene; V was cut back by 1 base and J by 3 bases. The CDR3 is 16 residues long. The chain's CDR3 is CASSQALAGGTDTQYF. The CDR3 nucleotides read TGTGCCAGCAGCCAAGCCTTAGCGGGAGGGACAGATACGCAGTATTTT.

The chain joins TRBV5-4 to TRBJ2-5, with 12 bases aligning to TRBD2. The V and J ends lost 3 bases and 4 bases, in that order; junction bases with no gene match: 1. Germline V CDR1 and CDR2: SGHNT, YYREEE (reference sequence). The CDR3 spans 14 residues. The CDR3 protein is CASSSGLAGETQYF. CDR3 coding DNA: TGTGCCAGCAGCTCGGGACTAGCGGGAGAGACCCAGTACTTC.